The 17 T cell receptor beta chains reported below all come from one sample, sequenced in a study of blood T cell repertoires in COVID-19. TCRdb keeps only in-frame clones here, not all; method: immunoSEQ multiplex PCR. The table has roughly 200,000 clones, over 75% seen once. Input material: peripheral blood. The receptor source for this set is a woman at least 80 years old with active or convalescent COVID-19.

The V and J genes are TRBV10-3 and TRBJ2-7, with D unclear. V was shortened by 4 bases and J by 4 bases, with 8 bases between the two germline ends. Germline lookup yields CDR1 ENHRY and CDR2 SYGVKD. The CDR3 sequence is 12 residues long. In DNA, the CDR3 is TGTGCCATCAGTGCGAACAATTACGAGCAGTACTTC. This sequence encodes CAISANNYEQYF.

V usage is TRBV3-1 (or the pseudogene TRBV3-2) and J usage is TRBJ1-1, with D possibly TRBD1 on 6 matching bases. The germline CDR1 and CDR2 sequences are LGHDT and YNNKEL (reference sequence). CDR3 length equals 14 residues. Between the trimmed V and J ends, which lost 1 base and 3 bases, there was a span of 9 bases. CDR3 sequence reads: CASSQATGYTEAFF. CDR3 DNA: TGTGCCAGCAGCCAAGCGACAGGATACACTGAAGCTTTCTTT.

The rearrangement joins TRBV7-8 to TRBJ1-1; 10 bases are shared with TRBD1. V shed 5 bases and J 0 bases; nucleotides not matched to a gene: 15. There are 19 residues in the CDR3. The germline CDR1 and CDR2 sequences are SGHVS and FQNEAQ. In nucleotides, the CDR3 is TGTGCCAGCAGCAGAGAGCCGACAGGGGGCCTCTCCCTGAACACTGAAGCTTTCTTT. It yields the protein CASSREPTGGLSLNTEAFF.

The V and J genes are TRBV28 and TRBJ2-4, with 8 positions matching TRBD1. Germline V gives CDR1 MDHEN, CDR2 SYDVKM. CDR3 length: 15 residues. With V trimmed by 4 bases and J by 7 bases, 9 bases remained unmatched. In DNA, the CDR3 is TGTGCCAGCAGTTCCAGGGGGCGATTTTTGAACATTCAGTACTTC. Translating gives CASSSRGRFLNIQYF.

The chain recombines TRBV7-8 with TRBJ1-1; 7 bases match TRBD1. Trimming at V came to 1 base and at J to 1 base, leaving 3 bases not matched to a gene. Germline CDR1 is SGHVS and CDR2 is FQNEAQ. The CDR3 runs to 15 residues. The CDR3 DNA is TGTGCCAGCAGCTTAGACAGGGGCGGGAACACTGAAGCTTTCTTT. Its translation: CASSLDRGGNTEAFF.

The chain links TRBV28 to TRBJ2-3, with D possibly being TRBD1 (6 bases). With 3 bases removed from V and 4 bases from J, the gap between germline ends came to 14 bases. CDR3 length: 15 amino acids. CDR1 is MDHEN and CDR2 is SYDVKM in the germline V gene. The CDR3 here is CASSFQGQRADTQYF. CDR3 in DNA: TGTGCCAGCAGTTTCCAGGGACAACGGGCAGATACGCAGTATTTT.

The CDR3 coding sequence is TGTGCCAGCAGTTACTCGAGGCGGGTGATGACCTACGAGCAGTACTTC. The encoded protein is CASSYSRRVMTYEQYF. The chain is built from TRBV6-5 and TRBJ2-7; D might be TRBD2 (5 bases). The germline V gene encodes CDR1 MNHEY and CDR2 SVGAGI. The CDR3 runs 16 residues. V was pared by 0 bases and J by 2 bases, with 14 bases between.

This clone came up a few times. The CDR3 nucleotides are TGTGCCTGGAGTGGAGGGCCTTGGGAGGCTTTCTTT. Translation gives CAWSGGPWEAFF. The rearrangement joins TRBV30 to TRBJ1-1; unclear D gene. Germline V gene sequence: CDR1 GTSNPN, CDR2 SVGIG (reference sequence). The length of the CDR3 is 12 residues. The V and J ends lost 1 base and 11 bases respectively, with 14 bases between them.

This chain uses TRBV5-4 with TRBJ1-2; 8 bases map to TRBD1. The CDR3 totals 14 residues. CDR1 and CDR2 from the germline V gene are SGHNT and YYREEE (reference sequence). J was trimmed by 2 bases and V by 5 bases; bases with no gene match: 5. The CDR3, as DNA: TGTGCCAGCAGAAAACAGGGGGGGAACTATGGCTACACCTTC. It specifies CASRKQGGNYGYTF.

In DNA form, the CDR3 reads TGTGCCAGCAGCCGGGACAGGGTGTCCTACGAGCAGTACTTC. It codes for CASSRDRVSYEQYF. The chain is built from TRBV4-2 and TRBJ2-7; 9 bases agree with TRBD1. J was trimmed by 1 base and V by 4 bases; bases with no gene match: 2. The CDR3 sequence is 14 residues long. Looked up from germline, CDR1 is LGHNA and CDR2 is YNFKEQ.

This clone was detected only once. CDR3 protein: CASSDRNYGYTF. CDR3 DNA sequence: TGTGCCAGCAGCGACAGGAACTATGGCTACACCTTC. The chain combines TRBV6-5 with TRBJ1-2; D might be TRBD1 (6 bases). CDR3 length: 12 amino acids. Per germline, CDR1 MNHEY and CDR2 SVGAGI. V was clipped by 6 bases and J by 2 bases, with 7 bases between them.

The chain has TRBV29-1 and TRBJ2-6; tentative D call: TRBD2 (6 bases). Per germline, CDR1 SQVTM and CDR2 ANQGSEA. With 2 bases removed from V and 4 bases from J, the gap between germline ends came to 12 bases. The CDR3 is made up of 15 amino acids. CDR3 protein: CSVETPGSGANVLTF. The CDR3, as DNA: TGCAGCGTTGAAACCCCCGGGAGCGGGGCCAACGTCCTGACTTTC.

Here the CDR3 reads CASIPRDRGSNEQFF. In DNA form, the CDR3 reads TGTGCCAGCATTCCAAGGGACAGGGGGTCCAATGAGCAGTTCTTC. The chain combines TRBV2 with TRBJ2-1, with 11 bases lining up with TRBD1. V was pared by 7 bases and J by 6 bases, with 8 bases of the junction left unmatched. The CDR3 is 15 residues long. CDR1 SNHLY and CDR2 FYNNEI come from the germline V gene.

This clone came up once. The rearrangement uses TRBV15 and TRBJ1-1; D remains unclear. V lost 5 bases and J lost 4, with 14 bases in between. The CDR3 runs 14 residues. The germline CDR1 and CDR2 sequences are LNHNV and YYDKDF (reference sequence). Here the CDR3 DNA reads TGTGCCACCAGCCCCCGGGATTTTACCACTGAAGCTTTCTTT. This translates into CATSPRDFTTEAFF.

This chain uses TRBV6-5 with TRBJ2-7, with TRBD1 matching 8 bases. The ends lost 7 bases at V and 5 bases at J; junction bases unmatched: 13. The CDR3 contains 15 residues. Germline CDR1 and CDR2: MNHEY and SVGAGI. CDR3 protein: CASNYFGQGPHEQYF. The CDR3 bases are TGTGCCAGCAATTATTTCGGACAGGGCCCTCACGAGCAGTACTTC.

The V call is TRBV2, the J call TRBJ1-6; TRBD1 is a possible D gene (6 bases). The CDR3 runs 17 residues. With 2 bases removed from V and 0 bases from J, the gap between germline ends came to 11 bases. CDR1 and CDR2 (germline): SNHLY, FYNNEI. CDR3: CASSESRGSSYNSPLHF. For the CDR3, the DNA is TGTGCCAGCAGTGAAAGTAGGGGGAGCTCCTATAATTCACCCCTCCACTTT.

This chain joins TRBV27 and TRBJ1-5, with D tentatively TRBD1 (6 bases). The CDR3 runs to 14 residues. Germline V gene sequence: CDR1 MNHEY, CDR2 SMNVEV (reference sequence). V lost 6 bases and J 1 base, leaving 10 bases between the germline ends. The CDR3: CASSRGRSNQPQHF. In DNA, the CDR3 is TGTGCCAGCAGCAGGGGCAGGAGCAATCAGCCCCAGCATTTT.